This TCR beta chain was found in a study of CD8 T cells in Susac syndrome. Reverse transcription used about 0.5 to 1 ug RNA and random hexamers. Via MiXCR, TCRdb re-called the immunoSEQ multiplex PCR reads, giving one row per CDR3 protein. The profile shows more than 100,000 distinct CDR3 sequences, roughly 95% of them singletons. The CDR3 is 13 residues long. Per the germline V gene, CDR1 is SQVTM and CDR2 is ANQGSEA. The V segment lost 5 bases and the J segment 7 bases; nucleotides outside the gene matches: 10. This chain links TRBV29-1 with TRBJ1-1, with 7 bases identical to TRBD1. Specimen: CD4+ T cells from PBMCs. This receptor was obtained from a human donor with Susac syndrome. The CDR3 sequence is CSVYDREHSEAFF. The CDR3 DNA reads TGCAGCGTTTACGACAGGGAGCATAGTGAAGCTTTCTTT.